This TCR beta chain was sequenced for a study of regulatory T cells in long-lasting Graves disease. Ten or more counts support this clonotype. Indicated time point: newly diagnosed GD, antithyroid drugs for less than 3 months. After RNA was extracted from PBMCs, the TCR library was made from it. American Thyroid Association guidelines defined Graves' disease diagnosis. The CDR3 runs to 13 residues. Germline CDR1 and CDR2: SGHRS and YFSETQ. Trimming shortened V by 3 bases and J by 5 bases, and 12 bases separated the two germline ends. Arm-PCR of CDR3 regions and iRepertoire HTBI primers were the basis on which TCR beta libraries were built. A single record per CDR3 protein comes from TCRdb applying MiXCR to the multiplex PCR reads. Of about 370,000 distinct CDR3 sequences listed, around 15% were seen once; the top ten hold 22%.

This specimen was peripheral blood mononuclear cells (PBMCs), taken at new diagnosis, from a patient treated with antithyroid drugs. The rearrangement uses TRBV5-1 and TRBJ2-7; D gene ambiguous. The TCR was taken from a female donor with Graves disease. In nucleotides, the CDR3 is TGCGCCAGCAGCTGGACCGACTCTGACGAGCAGTACTTC. It specifies CASSWTDSDEQYF. Full variable domain (outside the CDR3, taken from reference TRBV5-1 and TRBJ2-7): KAGVTQTPRYLIKTRGQQVTLSCSPISGHRSVSWYQQTPGQGLQFLFEYFSETQRNKGNFPGRFSGRQFSNSRSEMNVSTLELGDSALYLCASSWTDSDEQYFGPGTRLTVT.